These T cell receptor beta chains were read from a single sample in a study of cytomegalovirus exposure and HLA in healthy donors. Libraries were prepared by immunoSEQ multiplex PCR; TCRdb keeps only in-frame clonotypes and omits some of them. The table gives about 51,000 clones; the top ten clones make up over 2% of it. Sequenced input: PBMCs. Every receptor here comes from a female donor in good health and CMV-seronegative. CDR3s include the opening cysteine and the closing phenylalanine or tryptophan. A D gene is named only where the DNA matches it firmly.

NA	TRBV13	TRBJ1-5	CASSLGQGTQPQHF	TGTGCCAGCAGCTTAGGGCAGGGGACTCAGCCCCAGCATTTT
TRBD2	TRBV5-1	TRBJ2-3	CASTDGGSGDTQYF	TGCGCCAGCACGGACGGGGGGAGTGGAGATACGCAGTATTTT
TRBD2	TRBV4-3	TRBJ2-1	CASSQEGGSSGSLFVEQFF	TGCGCCAGCAGCCAAGAGGGGGGAAGTAGCGGGTCTTTATTTGTTGAGCAGTTCTTC
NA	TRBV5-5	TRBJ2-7	CASSPLAGLYEQYF	TGTGCCAGCAGCCCCCTCGCAGGGCTCTACGAGCAGTACTTC
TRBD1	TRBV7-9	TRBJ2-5	CASSLRWTGGLQETQYF	TGTGCCAGCAGCTTACGGTGGACAGGGGGTTTACAAGAGACCCAGTACTTC
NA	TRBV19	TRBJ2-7	CASSIDTGVIYEQYF	TGTGCCAGTAGTATAGATACGGGAGTTATCTACGAGCAGTACTTC
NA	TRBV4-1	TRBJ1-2	CASSEEVGYGYTF	TGCGCCAGCAGCGAGGAGGTGGGCTATGGCTACACCTTC
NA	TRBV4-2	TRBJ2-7	CASSFSLQGVYEQYF	TGTGCCAGCAGCTTCTCATTACAGGGAGTCTACGAGCAGTACTTC
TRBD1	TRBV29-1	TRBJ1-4	CSDGQGDEKLFF	TGCAGCGATGGACAGGGAGATGAAAAACTGTTTTTT
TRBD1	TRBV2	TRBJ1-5	CASSRDRGREQPQHF	TGTGCCAGCAGTCGAGACAGGGGGCGCGAGCAGCCCCAGCATTTT
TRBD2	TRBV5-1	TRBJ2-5	CASSLGTSSETQYF	TGCGCCAGCAGCTTGGGGACTAGCAGTGAGACCCAGTACTTC
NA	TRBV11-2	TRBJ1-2	CASSPPNSPKSGYTF	TGTGCCAGCAGCCCACCCAACAGCCCCAAGAGTGGCTACACCTTC
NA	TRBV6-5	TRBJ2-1	CASSYDNYNEQFF	TGTGCCAGCAGTTACGACAACTACAATGAGCAGTTCTTC
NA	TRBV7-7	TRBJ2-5	CASSLRAPGETQYF	TGTGCTAGCAGCTTAAGAGCGCCGGGAGAGACCCAGTACTTC
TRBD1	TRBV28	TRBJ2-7	CASSFGTGLYEQYF	TGTGCCAGCAGTTTCGGGACAGGCCTATACGAGCAGTACTTC
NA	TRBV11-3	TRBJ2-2	CASSKGLNTGELFF	TGTGCCAGCAGCAAAGGACTCAATACCGGGGAGCTGTTTTTT
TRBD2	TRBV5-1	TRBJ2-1	CASSFTSGSSWSYNEQFF	TGCGCCAGCAGCTTCACTAGCGGGAGTTCTTGGTCCTACAATGAGCAGTTCTTC
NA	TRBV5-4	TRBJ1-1	CASSLASTGNTEAFF	TGTGCCAGCAGCTTGGCCAGTACAGGGAACACTGAAGCTTTCTTT